This T cell receptor (beta chain) stems from a study of cytomegalovirus exposure and HLA in healthy donors (dated by TCRdb to 2016 to 2017). Study-level background: In an earlier analysis of approximately 500 of the donors, 250 to 350 Gb of sequence data and approximately 120 million unique TCR beta sequences from 180 million or so T cells were reported. The study was designed to test whether signatures of past pathogen exposure could be identified by cataloging public T cell receptors. Typing coverage differed by locus: A, B, C, DRB1 and DQB1 were typed in about 620-630 donors, DQA1 in 500 to 550, DPA1 in some 610, and DPB1 in 472. Every repertoire in the discovery cohort had been generated on one and the same sequencing platform. A later analysis re-examined previously published TCR beta repertoires from more than 600 donors and added high-resolution HLA genotyping to investigate patterns of TCR occurrence. Donor age, sex, ethnicity and CMV serostatus were compiled alongside the repertoire data. HLA typing included class I and class II loci at four-digit resolution. Using immunosequencing, the study profiled T cell repertoires from roughly 650 subjects and related those repertoires to cytomegalovirus serostatus. A later genetic analysis took genome-wide SNP genotypes for about 60% of the roughly 670 donors and used that subset as a discovery cohort. Among the roughly 400 genotyped donors, roughly 80% belonged to the genetic ancestry cluster associated with self-reported Caucasian donors. To predict cytomegalovirus infection status, the study combined high-throughput TCR immunosequencing, statistical association of individual TCRs with disease status, and machine learning. Across around 400 genotyped donors of the cohort, an average of about 200,000 unique TCR beta nucleotide sequences per donor were sequenced, and roughly a sixth of those sequences were non-productive. About 280 gigabases of sequencing data and 78 million or so unique TCR sequences were included in an early release covering about 700 HLA-typed donors. An earlier analysis of 500 to 750 of the donors applied high-throughput TCR beta sequencing to assess whether each TCR beta V gene segment acted as functional or pseudogenic. In addition to the first cohort of 650 to 750 subjects, a separate validation cohort of under 150 different subjects was used. Because of strong linkage in the cohort, roughly five DR-DQ haplotypes were treated as single units for association and clustering. Rather than drawing on any new phenotypic data, the later analysis identified candidate immune exposures from TCR beta sequences and the way those sequences occurred across donors. The research as a whole found: In a later analysis, HLA-associated TCR beta chains showed more clonal expansion and lower generation probabilities than non-associated chains that were equally common. The authors suggested that the approach could potentially be generalized to other disease states and immunological phenotypes. A group of highly shared sequence variants was considered likely to be a technical artifact of the sequencing pipeline. A total of 150 to 200 TCR beta chains were listed by the study as associated with cytomegalovirus. An earlier analysis of approximately 540 of the donors showed that most TCR beta V segments appeared in productive rearrangements either about 87% or about 30% of the time, which broadly matched IMGT annotations. Most CMV-associated TCR beta chains appeared to be HLA-restricted in a later analysis, and the HLA associations seemed to be driven largely by CMV exposure. In vitro tests confirmed that three of the cytomegalovirus-associated TCR beta chains recognize cytomegalovirus antigens. Some IMGT-functional V segments, including TRBV6-2 and TRBV6-3, could not be told apart with the 87-base-pair reads, so those segments were excluded. Because HLA typing was unavailable for some donors at each locus, only the typed subset was used in association tests. The presence/absence analyses assumed that sequencing depth was roughly uniform across donors, and that assumption may not be true. The only immune exposure information available for the cohort was CMV serostatus. In this cohort, only TCR beta chains were sequenced, and detectable features were limited by the absence of alpha or paired-chain data. V-gene and J-gene trimming of TCR beta chains was associated with a missense DCLRE1C variant in a later genetic analysis, and the association was replicated in an independent cohort. Across donors, most TCR sequences were observed very rarely, whereas some public TCRs were present in many individuals. A later genetic analysis reported fewer N-insertions in productive TCRs among donors in an Asian-associated ancestry cluster than the roughly 650-donor mean. According to a later analysis, parvovirus B19, influenza, CMV and Epstein-Barr virus appeared linked to several top co-occurrence clusters. A further reported finding was that TCR beta sequences accurately predicted the HLA-A and HLA-B alleles for most subjects in the first cohort. A later analysis found that TCR association rates varied across HLA loci, with DRB1 alleles showing the most associated TCRs and HLA-C alleles the fewest. A later analysis associated around 16,000 TCR beta sequences with specific HLA alleles at a false discovery rate of 0.05. In both the original and validation cohorts, the classifier was reported to diagnose cytomegalovirus status with high specificity and sensitivity. When HLA alleles, especially DR and DQ, strongly co-occurred, attributing TCR associations to individual alleles was difficult. Because counts were too low, roughly 17 rarely observed V segments, including chromosome 9 orphons, were left out of the earlier analysis of 587 of the donors. Correlated functional status among segregating V segments might be attributable to linkage disequilibrium, but an unknown experimental factor could not be ruled out.

On this clone: What this receptor recognizes is not known. No base quality information exists; no much larger clone differs at one position.

The receptor library was made with the immunoSEQ multiplex PCR assay. For the multiplex PCR, a mixture combining 60 forward primers for TCR Vbeta segments and 13 reverse primers for TCR Jbeta segments was used. The CDR3 region of rearranged TCR beta genes was amplified from genomic DNA with a multiplex PCR assay. The amplified TCR beta libraries were sequenced on the Illumina HiSeq System as 87-base-pair reads. The paper's data handling went like this. In a later analysis, 77 million or so unique TCR beta chains were counted across the 500 to 700 repertoires, and around 10 million of these chains were shared by at least two donors. Raw reads were error-corrected and collapsed into unique sequences by a nearest-neighbor algorithm in which closely related sequences were merged to remove PCR and sequencing errors. CDR3 sequences were aligned to IMGT reference sequences to assign V, D and J gene segments. For a sequence to be retained, at least a six-nucleotide match to both a V gene segment and a J gene segment was required. Rearrangements were called productive when the CDR3 lacked stop codons and stayed in frame with V and J; all others were non-productive. Following IMGT convention, CDR3 was defined as the stretch from the second conserved V-encoded cysteine to the conserved J-encoded phenylalanine. The earlier analysis of some 600 of the donors excluded sequences that lacked an unambiguous match to a single V gene segment. In an earlier analysis of approximately 610 of the donors, V segments were called functional above 56.7% productive rearrangements and were called segregating when the between-donor standard deviation exceeded 5%. A statistical classification framework was built to diagnose cytomegalovirus status from the catalog of TCR beta chain sequences. A later analysis assigned V and J genes by comparing TCR nucleotide sequences with IMGT/GENE-DB human TR gene sequences. Using the TCRdist pipeline, a later analysis assigned CDR3 sequences along with most-parsimonious VDJ recombination scenarios. In a later analysis, each TCR beta chain was defined by its CDR3 amino acid sequence together with its V-gene family, and reads lacking a unique V-gene family were excluded. To address suspected cross-contamination and a sequencing artifact, a later analysis removed 592 highly shared, low-generation-probability nucleotide sequences. For each public chain, a later analysis derived a clonal expansion index from normalized ranks of inferred template counts within each repertoire. In a later analysis, generation probabilities were computed with a VDJ recombination model fitted to out-of-frame rearrangements, and the resulting probabilities were checked against IGoR. In a later analysis, TCR-TCR, TCR-HLA and TCR-CMV co-occurrence was scored with hypergeometric tests, and a repertoire-size bias correction was applied to TCR pairs. To estimate false discovery rates, a later analysis permuted the HLA or CMV assignments 20 times. In a later analysis, co-occurring TCRs were grouped with DBSCAN, and TCRdist sequence similarity was added when clustering was performed within HLA-allele-positive subsets. For co-occurrence clustering, repertoires with fewer than 30,000 or more than 120,000 public chains were excluded, along with a handful of repertoires with anomalous nucleotide sharing. TCRdb took this table from immuneACCESS and kept in-frame rearrangements with V and J called. Such tables lack part of the clones; where checked against another copy, unresolved V genes explain under half of the gap, and the rest is unexplained. V and J calls and clone size are given by that table; D and trimming were obtained from the DNA. Here the sample has fewer than 150,000 clones; over 60% occur a single time. In total, the top ten clones hold around 6.8% of the sample.

The cohort consisted of 670 or so healthy bone marrow donors. At the time of sampling, all cohort members were nominally healthy, though unrecorded immune exposures were likely present. The donor tested CMV seropositive and was one of the 289 seropositive cohort members. Every donor gave a peripheral blood sample, and the peripheral blood mononuclear cells from that sample were used for TCR beta sequencing. The Qiagen DNeasy Blood Extraction Kit was used to extract genomic DNA from the blood cell samples. Spanning cysteine to phenylalanine, the CDR3 consists of 15 amino acids. Solely the CDR3 DNA is kept, with 45 bases framed from the first base. The CDR1 and CDR2 encoded by the germline V gene (reference sequence) are SGHKS and YYEKEE. V lost 4 bases and J lost 1 base, and the count of bases not matched to a germline gene is 6.

The sequencing input was PBMCs. This TCR was recovered from a man aged 40-50 years in good health and CMV-seropositive. The sequence links TRBV5-5 to TRBJ2-3; 7 central nucleotides agree with TRBD1. This receptor carries the CDR3 CASSVVRGRTDTQYF. The bases are TGTGCCAGCAGCGTTGTGAGGGGGCGCACAGATACGCAGTATTTT. The entire variable domain, with the stretches around the CDR3 drawn from the reference TRBV5-5 and TRBJ2-3 proteins, is DAGVTQSPTHLIKTRGQQVTLRCSPISGHKSVSWYQQVLGQGPQFIFQYYEKEERGRGNFPDRFSARQFPNYSSELNVNALLLGDSALYLCASSVVRGRTDTQYFGPGTRLTVL.